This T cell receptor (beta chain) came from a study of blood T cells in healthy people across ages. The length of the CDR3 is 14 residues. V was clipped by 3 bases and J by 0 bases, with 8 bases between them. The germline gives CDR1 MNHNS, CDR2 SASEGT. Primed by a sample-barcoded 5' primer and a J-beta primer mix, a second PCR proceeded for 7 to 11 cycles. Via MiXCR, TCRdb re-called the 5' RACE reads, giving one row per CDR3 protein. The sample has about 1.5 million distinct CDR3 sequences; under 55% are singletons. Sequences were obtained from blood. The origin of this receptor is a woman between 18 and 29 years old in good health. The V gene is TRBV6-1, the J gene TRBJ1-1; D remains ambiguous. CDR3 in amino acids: CASSDGFVNTEAFF. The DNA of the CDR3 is TGTGCCAGCAGTGACGGGTTTGTGAACACTGAAGCTTTCTTT.